This T cell receptor beta chain was observed in a study of early T cells in non-severe SARS-CoV-2 infection. Study information: Chains from this unsorted whole-blood bulk RNA could not be paired. Whole-study findings and limits: VDJdb matches were skewed toward anti-spike CD8 T cell responses.

This clonotype was detected ten times or more. Its specificity is unknown. CDR3 length: 13 residues. The ends were cut back, 4 bases at V and 5 bases at J, with 14 bases in the middle. Germline lookup yields CDR1 SQVTM and CDR2 ANQGSEA. Tagging with unique molecular identifiers was applied to individual cDNA molecules. One entry per CDR3 protein, called by TCRdb with MiXCR from the 5' RACE reads. The sample lists about 25,000 distinct CDR3 sequences; 5.5% to 7% were seen once. V usage is TRBV29-1 and J usage is TRBJ1-2, with D unclear. The TCR comes from an adult who was a healthcare worker with PCR-confirmed SARS-CoV-2 infection or an uninfected control (not recorded which). The sequencing input was whole blood. The CDR3 bases are TGCAGCGTTGGTAGTACAGCTATTTATGGCTACACCTTC. Its protein is CSVGSTAIYGYTF. The full variable domain, completed using reference TRBV29-1 and TRBJ1-2, is SAVISQKPSRDICQRGTSLTIQCQVDSQVTMMFWYRQQPGQSLTLIATANQGSEATYESGFVIDKFPISRPNLTFSTLTVSNMSPEDSSIYLCSVGSTAIYGYTFGSGTRLTVV.